The 18 T cell receptor beta chains given below trace back to one sample, sequenced in a study of naive and memory T cell subsets. Both TRBC1 and TRBC2 were covered by a beta constant-region primer of two equimolar oligonucleotides. MiXCR was run by TCRdb on the UMI-ligation and nested PCR reads, yielding one entry per CDR3 protein. This sample has roughly 27,000 distinct CDR3 sequences, with over 8.5% found just once. Sequencing was carried out using effector memory CD4+ T cells from blood. Subset in this sample: effector memory, CD45RA- CD27-. The receptors shown here come from a human donor in good health.

Many counts were recorded for this clonotype. The chain joins TRBV7-2 to TRBJ2-7, with TRBD2 matching over 13 bases. Germline values: CDR1 SGHTA, CDR2 FQGNSA. The ends lost 6 bases at V and 1 base at J; junction bases unmatched: 6. The CDR3 is made up of 16 amino acids. The CDR3 nucleotides read TGTGCCAGCAGTCGGACTAGCGGGAGTGATTCCTACGAGCAGTACTTC. It is translated as CASSRTSGSDSYEQYF.

This rearrangement joins TRBV6-2 or TRBV6-3 to TRBJ2-1, with TRBD2 identical over 12 bases. Germline V lookup: CDR1 MNHEY, CDR2 SVGEGT. This CDR3 is 16 amino acids long. With 0 bases clipped from V and 9 bases from J, the junction kept 6 bases outside the gene matches. CDR3 loop: CASSYSKTTSGSEQFF. The CDR3 DNA reads as TGTGCCAGCAGTTACTCAAAAACGACTAGCGGGAGTGAGCAGTTCTTC.

The rearrangement links TRBV18 to TRBJ2-1; D is uncertain. With 0 bases removed from V and 5 bases from J, the gap between germline ends came to 5 bases. Germline values: CDR1 KGHSH, CDR2 LQKENI. CDR3 length: 13 amino acids. The CDR3, as DNA: TGTGCCAGCTCACCACCGACGGACAATGAGCAGTTCTTC. Its protein is CASSPPTDNEQFF.

This clonotype came up many times. This chain connects TRBV6-1 to TRBJ2-3; perhaps D is TRBD1 or TRBD2 (5 bases each). V was shortened by 6 bases and J by 1 base, with 8 bases between the two germline ends. Germline-derived CDR1 and CDR2 are MNHNS and SASEGT. The CDR3 sequence is 13 residues long. CDR3 region: CASRMGGTDTQYF. CDR3 in DNA: TGTGCCAGCAGGATGGGGGGCACAGATACGCAGTATTTT.

This rearrangement joins TRBV20-1 to TRBJ1-5; a weak D match, TRBD1 (5 bases). Trimming removed 3 bases at V and 4 bases at J, with 10 bases between. There are 13 residues in the CDR3. The germline gives CDR1 DFQATT, CDR2 SNEGSKA (reference sequence). The CDR3 nucleotides read TGCAGTGCTAGGCAGGAGGGGAATCAGCCCCAGCATTTT. As protein: CSARQEGNQPQHF.

The chain links TRBV4-2 to TRBJ1-2; 10 bases match TRBD1. The CDR3 extends over 15 amino acids. Germline assignment: CDR1 LGHNA and CDR2 YNFKEQ. The V segment lost 3 bases and the J segment 2 bases; nucleotides outside the gene matches: 3. The CDR3 sequence: CASSQTGGRNYGYTF. Written as DNA, the CDR3 is TGTGCCAGCAGCCAGACAGGGGGCAGGAACTATGGCTACACCTTC.

The chain combines TRBV7-2 with TRBJ1-3; maybe TRBD1 (6 bases). Germline CDR1 is SGHTA and CDR2 is FQGNSA. V lost 1 base, J lost 2 bases, and 12 bases lay in between. The CDR3 has 16 amino acids. CDR3 DNA: TGTGCCAGCAGCTTAGAGGGGGGCGCAGCTGGAAACACCATATATTTT. Protein: CASSLEGGAAGNTIYF.

V is TRBV29-1 and J is TRBJ1-1; D may be TRBD1 (6 bases). This CDR3 region has 13 residues. Germline V gene data show CDR1 as SQVTM and CDR2 as ANQGSEA. Between the trimmed V and J ends, which lost 6 bases and 3 bases, there was a span of 14 bases. The CDR3 loop is CSVLGARDTEAFF. The CDR3, as DNA: TGCAGCGTCCTGGGGGCCAGGGACACTGAAGCTTTCTTT.

This clonotype was picked up many times. V is TRBV5-1 and J is TRBJ1-1, with D tentatively TRBD1 (6 bases). The germline V gene has CDR1 SGHRS and CDR2 YFSETQ. V shed 8 bases and J shed 4 bases, with 18 bases lying between them. There are 14 residues in the CDR3. CDR3 nucleotide sequence: TGCGCCAGTCTAGGGGGGGACGCGGGCACTGAAGCTTTCTTT. This encodes CASLGGDAGTEAFF.

This clonotype was detected many times. This chain uses TRBV6-2 or TRBV6-3 with TRBJ1-1; D possibly corresponds to TRBD1 (5 bases). The germline V gene encodes CDR1 MNHEY and CDR2 SVGEGT. V lost 1 base, J lost 8 bases, and 14 bases lay in between. The CDR3 contains 14 residues. CDR3 region: CASSYLGPNSEAFF. The CDR3 DNA reads as TGTGCCAGCAGTTACTTGGGGCCGAACTCGGAAGCTTTCTTT.

This clonotype has at least ten counts. The rearrangement uses TRBV28 and TRBJ1-5, with D unresolved. V was cut by 4 bases and J by 4 bases, with 14 bases left in between. This CDR3 contains 15 residues. The V gene's germline CDR1 is MDHEN and CDR2 SYDVKM. The CDR3 loop is CASSSLRATNQPQHF. In nucleotides, the CDR3 is TGTGCCAGCAGTTCTCTCCGGGCGACGAATCAGCCCCAGCATTTT.

This clonotype has just a few counts. This chain connects TRBV7-2 to TRBJ2-3; 7 bases align to TRBD2. The CDR3 contains 15 residues. With V trimmed by 8 bases and J by 5 bases, 13 bases remained unmatched. Germline CDR1 and CDR2: SGHTA and FQGNSA. CDR3 in amino acids: CASRPGGGVKDTQYF. The CDR3 nucleotides are TGTGCCAGCCGACCGGGGGGAGGGGTAAAAGATACGCAGTATTTT.

This clonotype was counted between two and nine times. The chain recombines TRBV10-2 with TRBJ2-6; D unresolved. Trimming left V 4 bases short and J 1 base short, with 5 bases between. Germline values: CDR1 WSHSY, CDR2 SAAADI. The CDR3 contains 14 residues. The CDR3 region has the DNA TGCGCCAGCAGTGGAGGTTCTGGGGCCAACGTCCTGACTTTC. Its translation is CASSGGSGANVLTF.

This clonotype was seen repeatedly, ten times or more. The CDR3 loop is CSARGRPGANVLTF. CDR3 sequence (DNA): TGCAGTGCTAGGGGCAGACCCGGGGCCAACGTCCTGACTTTC. The chain combines TRBV20-1 with TRBJ2-6; no clear D. The CDR3 totals 14 residues. CDR1 and CDR2 (germline): DFQATT, SNEGSKA (reference sequence). V was shortened by 3 bases and J by 4 bases, with 10 bases between the two germline ends.

The V and J genes are TRBV13 and TRBJ2-7, with D possibly TRBD2 on 6 matching bases. V was clipped by 5 bases and J by 2 bases, with 22 bases between them. This CDR3 spans 17 amino acids. Germline CDR1 reads PRHDT; CDR2 reads FYEKMQ (reference sequence). CDR3 loop: CASSRSNSGGTAYEQYF. In nucleotides, the CDR3 is TGTGCCAGCAGCCGCTCCAACTCTGGTGGGACTGCCTACGAGCAGTACTTC.

This clonotype was observed many times. This chain joins TRBV7-9 and TRBJ1-1; D not certain. The CDR3 runs to 14 residues. Trimming took 3 bases from V and 5 from J, leaving 13 bases between them. Germline lookup yields CDR1 SEHNR and CDR2 FQNEAQ (reference sequence). The CDR3 coding sequence is TGTGCCAGCAGCTTGTCGGCAGTGAGAACTGAAGCTTTCTTT. Amino acids: CASSLSAVRTEAFF. The full variable domain, in which reference TRBV7-9 and TRBJ1-1 provide the parts outside the CDR3, is DTGVSQNPRHKITKRGQNVTFRCDPISEHNRLYWYRQTLGQGPEFLTYFQNEAQLEKSRLLSDRFSAERPKGSFSTLEIQRTEQGDSAMYLCASSLSAVRTEAFFGQGTRLTVV.

V and J are TRBV20-1 and TRBJ2-4; D might be TRBD2 (6 bases). The CDR3 consists of 14 residues. Trimming left V 7 bases short and J 0 bases short, with 13 bases between. Germline CDR1 DFQATT, CDR2 SNEGSKA (reference sequence). CDR3 nucleotides: TGCAGTGTCGGCGCGGGGCTAGCCAAAAACATTCAGTACTTC. Translated: CSVGAGLAKNIQYF.

CDR3 DNA sequence: TGTGCCAGCAGCCCGCTTGCAACTAATGAAAAACTGTTTTTT. As protein: CASSPLATNEKLFF. J is TRBJ1-4 and V is TRBV12-3 or TRBV12-4, with unresolved D. The V gene lost 6 bases and the J gene lost 0 bases, with 8 bases spanning the gap. The CDR3 is 14 residues long.